The clone carrying this T cell receptor (beta chain) appeared many times. Its antigen is not identified. This specimen belongs to a study of identical twins. Germline values: CDR1 LGHNA, CDR2 YSLEER. Trimming stripped 4 bases from V and 6 bases from J, with 18 bases between. The CDR3 is made up of 16 amino acids. Whole-study results and caveats: Within cord blood, abundant beta clonotypes carried fewer insertions, but memory repertoires showed no such trend.

TCRdb re-analysed the 5' RACE reads in MiXCR, keeping a single row per CDR3 protein. Of roughly 290,000 distinct CDR3 sequences in the sample, roughly 10% were seen once. These records were also assigned to another study, of yellow fever vaccine responses in identical twins.

Sequenced sample: CD8+ T cells sorted from blood. The V gene is TRBV4-3, the J gene TRBJ1-4; tentatively, D is TRBD1 (5 bases). The sequence derives from a woman younger than 35 in good health. DNA of the CDR3: TGCGCCAGCAGCCCGACCCCCTCCGGGGGATATGAAAAACTGTTTTTT. It codes for CASSPTPSGGYEKLFF.